Listed here are 15 T cell receptor beta chains from one sample, sequenced in a study of blood T cell repertoires in COVID-19 (dated by TCRdb to about 2020). Receptors were amplified or captured by the immunoSEQ multiplex PCR assay. TCRdb's version of the immuneACCESS table is confined to in-frame rearrangements and falls short of the full clone set. An unresolved V gene accounts for under half of the shortfall where checked; the remainder is of unknown origin. This sample comprises roughly 380,000 clones, 81% of them detected only once. The ten top clones hold around 1.1% of the sample. Sequencing input: peripheral blood. These receptors originate from a human donor with acute or convalescent COVID-19. The donor label of this sample is uncertain.

The V and J genes are TRBV7-9 and TRBJ2-2, with D possibly matching TRBD1 (6 bases). V lost 1 base to trimming and J lost 1 base, with 13 bases between them. The CDR3 is 17 residues long. CDR1 and CDR2 from the germline V gene are SEHNR and FQNEAQ (reference sequence). The DNA of the CDR3 is TGTGCCAGCAGCTTAGGTGGGGGACACCAGAACACCGGGGAGCTGTTTTTT. Protein product: CASSLGGGHQNTGELFF.

This clone was found once. The chain combines TRBV7-9 with TRBJ1-1; possible D gene TRBD1, 6 bases. V was pared by 5 bases and J by 4 bases, with 17 bases between. The CDR3 extends over 15 amino acids. Per the germline V gene, CDR1 is SEHNR and CDR2 is FQNEAQ (reference sequence). CDR3 DNA sequence: TGTGCCAGCAGCCCCCCGGGGGGGGCGGGCACTGAAGCTTTCTTT. Translated: CASSPPGGAGTEAFF.

The V gene is TRBV27, the J gene TRBJ1-2; D might be TRBD1 (5 bases). The germline V and J ends were trimmed by 4 bases and 8 bases, with 14 bases remaining between them. In germline, CDR1 is MNHEY, CDR2 SMNVEV (reference sequence). The length of the CDR3 is 13 residues. This CDR3 is CASSSGTPGGYTF. The CDR3 DNA sequence: TGTGCCAGCAGTTCGGGCACACCAGGGGGCTACACCTTC.

The genes are TRBV7-9 and TRBJ1-2; 9 bases map to TRBD1. This CDR3 contains 17 residues. Per germline, CDR1 SEHNR and CDR2 FQNEAQ (reference sequence). Trimming cost V 4 bases and J 3 bases; bases outside gene matches: 12. Written as DNA, the CDR3 is TGTGCCAGCAGCTCCCACGGGACAGGGAACCGATACTATGGCTACACCTTC. Its protein product is CASSSHGTGNRYYGYTF.

V and J are TRBV6-1 and TRBJ1-2, with D possibly matching TRBD1 (5 bases). This CDR3 is built from 14 residues. Trimming pared 3 bases from V and 8 bases from J, leaving 16 bases between. Per germline, CDR1 MNHNS and CDR2 SASEGT. This chain's CDR3 is CASSEREGVGGYTF. The CDR3 DNA reads TGTGCCAGCAGTGAGCGGGAAGGGGTCGGGGGCTACACCTTC.

This chain uses TRBV21-1 with TRBJ1-1. TRBV21-1 is tagged as a pseudogene. The CDR3 length is 13 residues. In nucleotides, the CDR3 is TGTGCCAGCAGCAAATTTAGGTTGACGCGGGCTTTCTTT. Encoded protein: CASSKFRLTRAFF.

This clone was counted between two and nine times. The chain couples TRBV6-1 to TRBJ2-7; D gene unclear. V lost 2 bases, J lost 1 base, and 9 bases lay in between. In germline, CDR1 is MNHNS, CDR2 SASEGT. The CDR3 is 14 amino acids. CDR3 sequence (DNA): TGTGCCAGCAGTGAACACAGATCTTCCTACGAGCAGTACTTC. This encodes CASSEHRSSYEQYF.

This chain connects TRBV4-1 to TRBJ1-4; D remains ambiguous. The V gene's germline CDR1 is MGHRA and CDR2 YSYEKL. The ends were cut back, 5 bases at V and 8 bases at J, with 9 bases in the middle. The CDR3 contains 12 residues. CDR3 sequence reads: CASSAGGEKLFF. In nucleotides, the CDR3 is TGCGCCAGCAGCGCTGGCGGGGAAAAACTGTTTTTT.

The CDR3 DNA is TGCGCCAGCAGCTTGTCCGGGGGGGCCTCCTACGAGCAGTACTTC. This translates into CASSLSGGASYEQYF. The rearrangement links TRBV5-1 to TRBJ2-7; TRBD2 aligns across 8 bases. The V and J ends lost 1 base and 0 bases, in that order; junction bases with no gene match: 3. Germline values: CDR1 SGHRS, CDR2 YFSETQ. CDR3 length: 15 residues.

The chain uses TRBV3-1 (or the pseudogene TRBV3-2) and TRBJ1-1, with 9 bases that match TRBD1. The V segment lost 3 bases and the J segment 5 bases; nucleotides outside the gene matches: 10. From germline, CDR1 is LGHDT and CDR2 YNNKEL (reference sequence). The CDR3 consists of 16 residues. CDR3: CASSHTQGAKVTEAFF. The CDR3 region has the DNA TGTGCCAGCAGCCACACACAGGGGGCGAAGGTGACTGAAGCTTTCTTT.

V is TRBV4-1 and J is TRBJ1-1; D is possibly TRBD1 (6 bases). This CDR3 has 15 residues. Germline assignment: CDR1 MGHRA and CDR2 YSYEKL. V lost 1 base to trimming and J lost 11 bases, with 20 bases between them. The CDR3 region is CASSQGLTGTGVAFF. CDR3 nucleotide sequence: TGCGCCAGCAGCCAAGGTCTGACAGGCACCGGGGTGGCTTTCTTT.

CDR3 sequence reads: CASSAAGQRGGGYTF. In DNA, the CDR3 is TGTGCCAGCAGCGCAGCGGGACAGCGCGGGGGGGGCTACACCTTC. The chain is built from TRBV7-9 and TRBJ1-2; 7 positions match TRBD1. CDR1 SEHNR and CDR2 FQNEAQ come from the germline V gene (reference sequence). Unmatched junction bases numbered 14, after V lost 5 bases and J lost 8 bases. This CDR3 region has 15 residues.

This chain uses TRBV2 with TRBJ2-7, with TRBD1 matching 9 bases. The V and J ends lost 5 bases and 0 bases, in that order; junction bases with no gene match: 11. The CDR3 totals 17 residues. Looked up from germline, CDR1 is SNHLY and CDR2 is FYNNEI. The CDR3 sequence is CASSSEIGTGYSYEQYF. CDR3 in DNA: TGTGCCAGCAGTTCCGAGATTGGGACAGGGTACTCCTACGAGCAGTACTTC.

The chain couples TRBV6-5 to TRBJ1-2; TRBD1 matches at 9 bases. Germline V gene sequence: CDR1 MNHEY, CDR2 SVGAGI. V trimming: 7 bases; J trimming: 6 bases; junction bases outside the gene matches: 12. This CDR3 spans 15 amino acids. The chain's CDR3 is CASTTQGGTGHGYTF. In nucleotides, the CDR3 is TGTGCCAGCACAACTCAAGGAGGGACAGGGCATGGCTACACCTTC.

This rearrangement joins TRBV28 to TRBJ2-5; D is perhaps TRBD2 (5 bases). V lost 8 bases and J lost 6, with 13 bases in between. Germline V CDR1 and CDR2: MDHEN, SYDVKM. CDR3 size: 12 residues. The CDR3 bases are TGTGCCAGCCTAGGCCGCGGGCAGACCCAGTACTTC. It specifies CASLGRGQTQYF.